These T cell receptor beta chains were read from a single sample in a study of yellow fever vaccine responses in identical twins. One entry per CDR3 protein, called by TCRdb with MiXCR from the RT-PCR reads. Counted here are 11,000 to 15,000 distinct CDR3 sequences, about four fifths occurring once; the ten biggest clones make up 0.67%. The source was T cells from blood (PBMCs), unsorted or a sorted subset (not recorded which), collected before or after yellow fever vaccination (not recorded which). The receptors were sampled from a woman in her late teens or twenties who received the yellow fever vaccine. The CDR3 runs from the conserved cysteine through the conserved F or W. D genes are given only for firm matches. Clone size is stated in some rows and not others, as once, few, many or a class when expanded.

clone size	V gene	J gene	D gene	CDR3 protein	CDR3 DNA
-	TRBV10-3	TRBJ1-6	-	CAISEKGTENNSPLHF	TGTGCCATCAGTGAGAAGGGCACGGAGAATAATTCACCCCTCCACTTT
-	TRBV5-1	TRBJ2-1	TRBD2	CASSFTSGSSYNEQFF	TGCGCCAGCAGCTTTACTAGCGGGAGCTCCTACAATGAGCAGTTCTTC
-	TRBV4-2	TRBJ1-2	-	CASSQDRVRDYGYTF	TGTGCCAGCAGCCAAGACAGGGTTAGAGACTATGGCTACACCTTC
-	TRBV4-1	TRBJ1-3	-	CASSQVLQSSGNTIYF	TGCGCCAGCAGCCAAGTCCTACAGAGCTCTGGAAACACCATATATTTT
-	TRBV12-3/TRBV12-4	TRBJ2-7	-	CASSLFALAGEQYF	TGTGCCAGCAGTTTATTTGCTCTGGCGGGGGAGCAGTACTTC
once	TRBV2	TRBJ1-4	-	CASSLGEKLFF	TGTGCCAGCAGTCTGGGGGAAAAACTGTTTTTT
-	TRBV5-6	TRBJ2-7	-	CASSLGRGLSREQYF	TGTGCCAGCAGCTTGGGTAGGGGCCTGAGTCGCGAGCAGTACTTC
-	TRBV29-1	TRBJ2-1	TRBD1	CSGHGQGVFSEQFF	TGCAGCGGCCACGGACAGGGGGTATTTTCAGAGCAGTTCTTC
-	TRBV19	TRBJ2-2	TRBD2	CASSSGGNTGELFF	TGTGCCAGTAGTAGCGGGGGGAACACCGGGGAGCTGTTTTTT
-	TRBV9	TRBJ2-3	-	CASSVTRLSTDTQYF	TGTGCCAGCAGCGTGACTAGATTAAGCACAGATACGCAGTATTTT
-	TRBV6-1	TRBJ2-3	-	CASSQGFTTDTQYF	TGTGCCAGTTCACAGGGATTTACCACAGATACGCAGTATTTT